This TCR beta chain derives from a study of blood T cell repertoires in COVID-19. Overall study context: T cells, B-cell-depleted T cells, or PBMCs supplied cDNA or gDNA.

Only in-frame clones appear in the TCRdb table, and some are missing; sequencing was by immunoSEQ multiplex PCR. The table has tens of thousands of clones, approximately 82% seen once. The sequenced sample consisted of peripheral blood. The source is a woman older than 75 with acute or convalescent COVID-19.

Here the CDR3 reads CASSLRAGQGFNEQFF. The CDR3 DNA reads as TGCGCCAGCAGCTTGCGTGCGGGACAGGGGTTCAATGAGCAGTTCTTC. The rearrangement joins TRBV5-1 to TRBJ2-1, with TRBD1 identical over 10 bases. Trimming at V came to 1 base and at J to 6 bases, leaving 7 bases not matched to a gene. Germline V gene sequence: CDR1 SGHRS, CDR2 YFSETQ. The CDR3 has 16 residues.